One and the same sample provided the 11 T cell receptor beta chains below, sequenced in a study of T-cell reconstitution after alpha-beta-depleted transplantation in children listed by TCRdb under 2016. The library came from PCR. The sequencer was an Illumina HiSeq 2500. To normalize quantification of the TCRbeta repertoire, the TCR libraries were built with molecular barcoding that relied on unique molecular identifiers. Using fastp trimming at Q25 and MiXCR clonotype assembly, TCRdb reanalyzed the public sequencing data and kept in-frame beta chains. Under each unique CDR3 protein, matching rows form one entry showing the most common genes and DNA. The sample records 350,000 to 500,000 distinct CDR3 sequences, roughly 43% of which are singletons. Approximately 30% of the sample comes from the top ten. Sample treatment or condition, as interpreted from the label and publication: allogeneic hematopoietic cell transplantation with graft depleted of TCRalphabeta T cells and CD19 B cells.

The starting material was PBMCs, obtained before TCRalphabeta/CD19-depleted stem cell transplant. The source is a girl aged 2 to 9 with aplastic anemia, due to receive a stem cell transplant.

The CDR3 DNA reads as TGTGCCAGCCAGATCCTTCAAAAAGTGGAAGATACGCAGTATTTT. Translation: CASQILQKVEDTQYF. The chain uses TRBV18 and TRBJ2-3; D not resolved. Deletions cut 8 bases from V and 5 bases from J, with 20 bases between. CDR1 is KGHSH, CDR2 LQKENI, per germline. CDR3 length equals 15 residues. Drawing the rest from reference TRBV18 and TRBJ2-3, the complete variable domain is NAGVMQNPRHLVRRRGQEARLRCSPMKGHSHVYWYRQLPEEGLKFMVYLQKENIIDESGMPKERFSAEFPKEGPSILRIQQVVRGDSAAYFCASQILQKVEDTQYFGPGTRLTVL.

A few counts support this clonotype. The chain is built from TRBV20-1 and TRBJ2-7; unclear D gene. The CDR3 totals 11 residues. V was shortened by 6 bases and J by 5 bases, with 11 bases between the two germline ends. The V gene's germline CDR1 is DFQATT and CDR2 SNEGSKA (reference sequence). CDR3 DNA sequence: TGCAGTGCAGCTTCACGGGACGAGCAGTACTTC. Translation gives CSAASRDEQYF.

In this sample, this clonotype turned up many times. The rearrangement links TRBV7-2 to TRBJ2-7; 10 bases match TRBD1. CDR1 is SGHTA and CDR2 is FQGNSA in the germline V gene. This CDR3 comprises 14 residues. V shed 3 bases and J 5 bases; nucleotides not matched to a gene: 4. The CDR3 sequence: CASSLGQGSNEQYF. The DNA for the CDR3 is TGTGCCAGCAGCTTGGGACAGGGGAGTAACGAGCAGTACTTC.

The V and J genes are TRBV24-1 and TRBJ2-3, with D hard to call. V was pared by 1 base and J by 1 base, with 5 bases between. The V gene's germline CDR1 is KGHDR and CDR2 SFDVKD. The CDR3 runs to 14 residues. In DNA form, the CDR3 reads TGTGCCACCAGTGATTTAAGGGGCACAGATACGCAGTATTTT. This sequence encodes CATSDLRGTDTQYF.

J is TRBJ2-1 and V is TRBV11-2, with no clear D. The V end lost 4 bases, the J end lost 15 bases, and 16 bases lay between the germline ends. Germline V CDR1 and CDR2: SGHAT, FQNNGV. The CDR3 extends over 12 amino acids. This chain's CDR3 is CASSSSVGVGFF. Here the CDR3 DNA reads TGTGCCAGCAGCTCATCAGTAGGAGTTGGGTTCTTC.

This clonotype was detected many times. The chain recombines TRBV7-2 with TRBJ2-5, with 7 nucleotides matching TRBD1. Losses at the gene ends were 5 bases for V and 9 bases for J; bases not matched to a gene: 6. CDR1 SGHTA and CDR2 FQGNSA come from the germline V gene. The CDR3 is 12 residues long. The DNA for the CDR3 is TGTGCCAGCAGCCTCAGGGGGACGGCCCAGTACTTC. It specifies CASSLRGTAQYF.

The chain combines TRBV7-2 with TRBJ2-7; D gene uncertain. With 1 base removed from V and 4 bases from J, the gap between germline ends came to 11 bases. Germline assignment: CDR1 SGHTA and CDR2 FQGNSA. There are 14 residues in the CDR3. DNA of the CDR3: TGTGCCAGCAGCTTAGTCGCTAGAGTGTACGAGCAGTACTTC. This encodes CASSLVARVYEQYF.

The table lists this clonotype with a few counts. This chain uses TRBV6-5 with TRBJ1-3, with TRBD1 matching over 8 bases. The CDR3 length is 17 residues. V was pared by 2 bases and J by 4 bases, with 10 bases of the junction left unmatched. CDR1 and CDR2 from the germline V gene are MNHEY and SVGAGI. The CDR3 loop reads CASSYEKDRAMGNTIYF. For the CDR3, the DNA is TGTGCCAGCAGTTACGAGAAGGACAGGGCCATGGGAAACACCATATATTTT.

This clonotype was counted ten times or more. The CDR3: CATSRGGLAGEGSYNEQFF. Written as DNA, the CDR3 is TGTGCCACCAGCAGAGGCGGACTAGCGGGAGAAGGGTCCTACAATGAGCAGTTCTTC. The chain has TRBV15 and TRBJ2-1; 13 nucleotides line up with TRBD2. V lost 1 base and J lost 1; bases outside the gene matches: 7. This CDR3 is built from 19 residues. Germline V gene data show CDR1 as LNHNV and CDR2 as YYDKDF (reference sequence).

The rearrangement uses TRBV29-1 and TRBJ2-5; weak D call: TRBD2 (5 bases). The germline V and J ends were trimmed by 6 bases and 4 bases, with 12 bases remaining between them. CDR1 and CDR2 from the germline V gene are SQVTM and ANQGSEA. The CDR3 loop spans 12 amino acids. The CDR3 spells CSVPESGETQYF. CDR3 in DNA: TGCAGCGTCCCGGAGAGCGGAGAGACCCAGTACTTC.

This clonotype was seen ten or more times. The chain carries TRBV7-9 and TRBJ2-1; no reliable D call. Trimming took off 5 bases at V and 3 bases at J, with 14 bases between the two ends. This CDR3 comprises 15 residues. Germline V gene data show CDR1 as SEHNR and CDR2 as FQNEAQ (reference sequence). The CDR3 nucleotides are TGTGCCAGCAGCGAGAGCGAGGCGAGCTACAATGAGCAGTTCTTC. The encoded protein is CASSESEASYNEQFF.